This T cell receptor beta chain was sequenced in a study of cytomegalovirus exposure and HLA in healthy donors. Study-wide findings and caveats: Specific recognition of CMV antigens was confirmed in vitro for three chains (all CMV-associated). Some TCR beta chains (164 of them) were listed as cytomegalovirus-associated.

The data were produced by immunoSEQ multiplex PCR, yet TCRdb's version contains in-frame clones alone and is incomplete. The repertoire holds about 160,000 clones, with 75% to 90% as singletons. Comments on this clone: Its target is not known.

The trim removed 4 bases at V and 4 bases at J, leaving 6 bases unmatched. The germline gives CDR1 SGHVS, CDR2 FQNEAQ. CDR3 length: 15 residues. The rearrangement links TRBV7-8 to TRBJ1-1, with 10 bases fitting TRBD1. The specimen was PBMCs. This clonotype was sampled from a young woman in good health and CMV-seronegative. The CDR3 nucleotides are TGTGCCAGCAGCTCTGGACAGGGGGGTCCCACTGAAGCTTTCTTT. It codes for CASSSGQGGPTEAFF.